The clone carrying this T cell receptor (beta chain) was detected ten times or more. Its antigen is unknown. V was shortened by 4 bases and J by 6 bases, with 14 bases between the two germline ends. The CDR3 is 14 amino acids. Germline V gene data show CDR1 as SGHVS and CDR2 as FQNEAQ. This specimen comes from a study of CD8 T cells in ankylosing spondylitis. Study-wide findings and caveats: There was reportedly significant enrichment of clones that were disease-linked in matched ankylosing spondylitis synovial fluid. Peripheral blood samples showed relatively rare disease-linked clones, and these clones were CD8+.

TCRdb re-called the 5' RACE reads with MiXCR, one entry per CDR3 protein. The table lists around 210,000 distinct CDR3 sequences, roughly 8% of them singletons. This rearrangement joins TRBV7-8 to TRBJ2-3; D call uncertain. The receptor was derived from a female donor with ankylosing spondylitis or in good health (not recorded which). Sample: blood, either unsorted or a sorted T cell fraction (not recorded which). CDR3 loop: CASSSAPLTDTQYF. In DNA, the CDR3 is TGTGCCAGCAGCTCAGCCCCCTTAACGGATACGCAGTATTTT.